The entry below describes one T cell receptor (beta chain). Trimming removed 2 bases from V and 2 bases from J; junction bases left unmatched: 2. This CDR3 contains 14 residues. Germline CDR1 and CDR2: SEHNR and FQNEAQ (reference sequence). The data were produced by immunoSEQ multiplex PCR, yet TCRdb's version contains in-frame clones alone and is incomplete. The sample yields 34,000 or so clones, around 72% seen once. The data belong to a study of T cells in tumors after PD-1 blockade. On the study more broadly: Prior checkpoint blockade, systemic immunosuppressant use, or anti-cancer therapy within 4 weeks excluded patients. A subset received ongoing vismodegib 150 mg daily alongside anti-PD-1 therapy. Peripheral blood samples averaged about 33,000 unique clonotypes and 113,528 templates.

J is TRBJ2-7 and V is TRBV7-9; 8 bases are a match to TRBD2. The material sequenced was PBMCs, taken after anti-PD-1 treatment. The sequence was collected from a human donor with basal cell carcinoma. The CDR3, as DNA: TGTGCCAGCAGCTTAACTAGCGGTCCCTACGAGCAGTACTTC. It is translated as CASSLTSGPYEQYF.